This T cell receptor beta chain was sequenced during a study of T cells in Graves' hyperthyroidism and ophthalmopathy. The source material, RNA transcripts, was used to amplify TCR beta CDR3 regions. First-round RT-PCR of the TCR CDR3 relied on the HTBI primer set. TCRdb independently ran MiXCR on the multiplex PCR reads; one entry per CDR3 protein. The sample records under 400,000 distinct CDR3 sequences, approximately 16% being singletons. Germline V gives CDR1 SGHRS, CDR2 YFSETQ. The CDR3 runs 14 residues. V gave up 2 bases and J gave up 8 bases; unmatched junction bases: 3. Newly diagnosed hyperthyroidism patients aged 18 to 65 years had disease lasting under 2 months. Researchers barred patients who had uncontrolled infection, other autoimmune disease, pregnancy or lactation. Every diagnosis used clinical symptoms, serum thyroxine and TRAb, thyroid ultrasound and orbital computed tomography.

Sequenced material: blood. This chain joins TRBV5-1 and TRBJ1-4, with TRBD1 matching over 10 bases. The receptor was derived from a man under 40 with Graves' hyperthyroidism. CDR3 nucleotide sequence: TGCGCCAGCAGCTTCGCGACAGGGGGCGAAAAACTGTTTTTT. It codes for CASSFATGGEKLFF. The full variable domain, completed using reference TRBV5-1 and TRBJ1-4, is KAGVTQTPRYLIKTRGQQVTLSCSPISGHRSVSWYQQTPGQGLQFLFEYFSETQRNKGNFPGRFSGRQFSNSRSEMNVSTLELGDSALYLCASSFATGGEKLFFGSGTQLSVL.